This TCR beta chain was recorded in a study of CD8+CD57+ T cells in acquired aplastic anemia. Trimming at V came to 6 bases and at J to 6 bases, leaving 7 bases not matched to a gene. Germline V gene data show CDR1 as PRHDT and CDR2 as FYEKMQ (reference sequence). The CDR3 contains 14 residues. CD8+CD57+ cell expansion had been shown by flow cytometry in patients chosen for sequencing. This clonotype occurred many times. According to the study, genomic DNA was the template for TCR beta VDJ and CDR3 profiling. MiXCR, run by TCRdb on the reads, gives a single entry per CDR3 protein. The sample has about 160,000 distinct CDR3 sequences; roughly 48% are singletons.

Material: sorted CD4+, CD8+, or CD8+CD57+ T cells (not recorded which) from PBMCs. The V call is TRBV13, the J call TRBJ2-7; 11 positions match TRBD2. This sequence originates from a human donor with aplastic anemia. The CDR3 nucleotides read TGTGCCAGCAGGTTTCGACTAGCGGGACCCGAGCAGTACTTC. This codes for CASRFRLAGPEQYF.